This T cell receptor (beta chain) derives from a study of cytomegalovirus exposure and HLA in healthy donors. General observations from the study: What a later analysis showed was that several of the most significant clusters appeared linked to common viral pathogens. Among immune exposure information, only CMV serostatus was available.

PCR used 60 Vbeta primers and 13 Jbeta primers. The assay was immunoSEQ multiplex PCR, and TCRdb's table has in-frame clones only and misses some. The sample lists 100,000 to 150,000 clones; 75% to 90% were seen once. Turning to this clone: Its target is not known.

This CDR3 region has 16 residues. Germline CDR1 is SGDLS and CDR2 is YYNGEE. Trimming removed 3 bases from V and 0 bases from J; junction bases left unmatched: 4. Sequenced sample: PBMCs. The receptor's source is a middle-aged woman in good health and CMV-seropositive. This sequence joins TRBV9 and TRBJ2-3; 10 nucleotides align to TRBD2. CDR3 nucleotides: TGTGCCAGCAGCGAAAGCGGGAGGGCGAGCACAGATACGCAGTATTTT. This codes for CASSESGRASTDTQYF.